This T cell receptor beta chain was sequenced during a study of blood T cell repertoires in COVID-19. Background on the study: Acute and convalescent COVID-19 specimens originated in the United States, Italy and Spain. T cells, B-cell-depleted T cells, or PBMCs provided the cDNA or gDNA that served as material.

CDR1 is SGHDT, CDR2 YYEEEE, per germline. CDR3 size: 16 residues. V gave up 4 bases and J gave up 5 bases, with 21 bases separating them. Assay: immunoSEQ multiplex PCR; the TCRdb copy retains only in-frame clones and omits some. The sample gives some 80,000 clones, almost 90% of which show up once; about 2.5% is in the top ten. The receptor's source is a human donor in a cohort sampled during active COVID-19. Input material: peripheral blood. This chain joins TRBV5-6 and TRBJ1-2; no clear D. DNA of the CDR3: TGTGCCAGCAGCATAGGAGCGTTGTTTCGGTTATATGGCTACACCTTC. Amino acid sequence: CASSIGALFRLYGYTF.